Listed here are 27 T cell receptor beta chains from one sample, sequenced in a study of T cell repertoires in cytomegalovirus infection. Antigens of these TCRs are unknown. TCRdb recomputed calls from the reads with MiXCR, one row per CDR3 protein. The sample contains roughly 110,000 distinct CDR3 sequences, over 25% of which appear only once. The sample consisted of CD8+ T cells from cultured PBMCs, taken from culture after CMV antigen stimulation. The receptors shown here come from a human donor in good health (CMV status not recorded). Some clones in this sample may be carry-over from other donors' samples.

The chain uses TRBV6-2 or TRBV6-3 and TRBJ2-1; 9 positions agree with TRBD2. The germline gives CDR1 MNHEY, CDR2 SVGEGT. V was pared by 6 bases and J by 4 bases, with 10 bases of the junction left unmatched. The CDR3 is made up of 16 amino acids. CDR3 in amino acids: CASSRESGGFYNEQFF. The CDR3 nucleotides are TGTGCCAGCAGCAGGGAAAGCGGGGGGTTTTACAATGAGCAGTTCTTC.

The chain employs TRBV7-9 and TRBJ2-5, with D unclear. Germline V gene lookup returns CDR1 SEHNR and CDR2 FQNEAQ (reference sequence). V dropped 0 bases and J dropped 2 bases, with 7 bases sitting between them. The CDR3 is 14 residues long. CDR3 bases: TGTGCCAGCAGCTTAGCCCCCAGACAAGAGACCCAGTACTTC. Translation: CASSLAPRQETQYF. The whole variable domain, filled in from reference TRBV7-9 and TRBJ2-5, reads DTGVSQNPRHKITKRGQNVTFRCDPISEHNRLYWYRQTLGQGPEFLTYFQNEAQLEKSRLLSDRFSAERPKGSFSTLEIQRTEQGDSAMYLCASSLAPRQETQYFGPGTRLLVL.

J is TRBJ2-1 and V is TRBV6-1; 7 nucleotides line up with TRBD2. The CDR3 sequence is 16 residues long. Germline loops: CDR1 MNHNS, CDR2 SASEGT. Losses at the gene ends were 5 bases for V and 5 bases for J; bases not matched to a gene: 12. CDR3 sequence reads: CASSHRGDYLNNEQFF. The CDR3 bases are TGTGCCAGCAGTCACCGGGGGGACTACCTAAACAATGAGCAGTTCTTC.

The chain has TRBV7-9 and TRBJ2-3; 7 bases agree with TRBD2. Germline trimming cut 5 bases from V and 3 bases from J; bases unmatched to any gene: 8. CDR3 length: 15 residues. Germline V gene data show CDR1 as SEHNR and CDR2 as FQNEAQ (reference sequence). Here the CDR3 reads CASSIRRGLTDTQYF. CDR3 DNA: TGTGCCAGCAGCATCCGGCGGGGGTTGACAGATACGCAGTATTTT.

This clonotype was observed many times. This sequence joins TRBV12-3 or TRBV12-4 and TRBJ2-6, with D maybe TRBD1 (6 bases). CDR3 size: 20 residues. Trimming removed 3 bases from V and 4 bases from J, with 25 bases in between. The CDR3 nucleotides are TGTGCCAGCAGTTTTAGCCCGGGCCGGGACAAACTAGTGGGGGCCAACGTCCTGACTTTC. It translates to CASSFSPGRDKLVGANVLTF.

This chain joins TRBV7-9 and TRBJ2-1; D uncertain. Germline CDR1 reads SEHNR; CDR2 reads FQNEAQ (reference sequence). The CDR3 is made up of 15 amino acids. V was pared by 5 bases and J by 7 bases, with 18 bases between. The CDR3 DNA is TGTGCCAGCAGCGATCCCCTCCCCACCAAGAATGAGCAGTTCTTC. It yields the protein CASSDPLPTKNEQFF.

The J gene is TRBJ1-6, the V gene TRBV5-1; TRBD1 is a possible D gene (5 bases). CDR3 length equals 14 residues. Between the trimmed V and J ends, which lost 2 bases and 8 bases, there was a span of 11 bases. Germline loops: CDR1 SGHRS, CDR2 YFSETQ. The chain's CDR3 is CASSFGGGYSPLHF. The CDR3 DNA is TGCGCCAGCAGCTTTGGGGGGGGATATTCACCCCTCCACTTT.

As for this clonotype: A much larger clone differs from this one at a single base, so this may be a read error. The chain carries TRBV5-4 and TRBJ1-1; D uncertain. Per germline, CDR1 SGHNT and CDR2 YYREEE (reference sequence). This CDR3 spans 16 amino acids. The CDR3 protein is CASSPRLLAVHTKAFF. DNA for the CDR3: TGTGCCAGCAGCCCACGACTCCTTGCGGTCCACACTAAAGCTTTCTTT.

This clonotype was picked up a small number of times. The gene calls are TRBV7-9 and TRBJ1-2; 8 bases are shared with TRBD1. The CDR3 runs to 16 residues. Germline assignment: CDR1 SEHNR and CDR2 FQNEAQ (reference sequence). The junction had 11 bases not matched to a gene; V was cut back by 5 bases and J by 3 bases. Written as DNA, the CDR3 is TGTGCCAGCAGCCCGGACAGGGCCTCTCCGTACTATGGCTACACCTTC. This codes for CASSPDRASPYYGYTF.

CDR3: CASSTGTVSSYEQYF. CDR3 in DNA: TGTGCCAGCAGCACCGGGACGGTCAGCTCCTACGAGCAGTACTTC. The chain couples TRBV7-8 to TRBJ2-7; D tentatively fits TRBD1 or TRBD2 (5 bases each). Germline assignment: CDR1 SGHVS and CDR2 FQNEAQ. The CDR3 is 15 amino acids. The V and J ends lost 5 bases and 0 bases respectively, with 14 bases between them.

This clonotype has just a few counts. The chain couples TRBV6-2 or TRBV6-3 to TRBJ2-6; D is possibly TRBD2 (6 bases). Germline lookup yields CDR1 MNHEY and CDR2 SVGEGT. V dropped 6 bases and J dropped 0 bases, with 12 bases sitting between them. There are 16 residues in the CDR3. The CDR3: CASSPNGGSGANVLTF. The CDR3 DNA reads TGTGCCAGCAGCCCGAACGGGGGCTCTGGGGCCAACGTCCTGACTTTC.

The chain uses TRBV12-3 or TRBV12-4 and TRBJ1-1; possibly TRBD1 for D (6 bases). This CDR3 spans 16 amino acids. Trimming removed 7 bases from V and 0 bases from J, with 18 bases in between. CDR3 bases: TGTGCCAGCAACGCAAGGGGACAATTAATGAACACTGAAGCTTTCTTT. As protein: CASNARGQLMNTEAFF.

This clonotype was seen more than once but under ten times. The rearrangement joins TRBV7-6 to TRBJ1-4; D possibly corresponds to TRBD1 (5 bases). V lost 5 bases to trimming and J lost 0 bases, with 16 bases between them. This CDR3 spans 17 amino acids. CDR1 is SGHVS, CDR2 FNYEAQ, per germline. The CDR3 DNA follows: TGTGCCAGCAGCCGACAGACCCGCGGAGCAACTAATGAAAAACTGTTTTTT. This translates into CASSRQTRGATNEKLFF.

The sample holds many counts of this clonotype. This sequence joins TRBV7-2 and TRBJ2-2, with D perhaps matching TRBD2 (5 bases). Trimming took 7 bases from V and 1 from J, leaving 16 bases between them. The germline V gene has CDR1 SGHTA and CDR2 FQGNSA. The CDR3 contains 16 residues. This CDR3 reads CASNLPTTLNTGELFF. CDR3 DNA sequence: TGTGCCAGCAATCTACCGACTACCCTGAACACCGGGGAGCTGTTTTTT.

This clonotype has a handful of counts. This chain uses TRBV19 with TRBJ1-2; D ambiguous. Deletions cut 3 bases from V and 3 bases from J, with 11 bases between. Germline values: CDR1 LNHDA, CDR2 SQIVND (reference sequence). This CDR3 has 14 amino acids. CDR3 DNA: TGTGCCAGTAGTATCAACAGTGATTACTATGGCTACACCTTC. This sequence encodes CASSINSDYYGYTF.

This clonotype was detected once. The chain recombines TRBV5-1 with TRBJ2-3; TRBD2 matches 13 bases. The CDR3 contains 16 residues. Germline V gives CDR1 SGHRS, CDR2 YFSETQ. Unmatched junction bases numbered 1, after V lost 2 bases and J lost 1 base. The CDR3 region is CASSFGTSGGTDTQYF. CDR3 bases: TGCGCCAGCAGCTTCGGGACTAGCGGGGGCACAGATACGCAGTATTTT.

A few counts support this clonotype. The chain joins TRBV11-2 to TRBJ2-2; maybe TRBD1 (5 bases). The CDR3 runs 16 residues. V was clipped by 5 bases and J by 7 bases, with 20 bases between them. Looked up from germline, CDR1 is SGHAT and CDR2 is FQNNGV. CDR3 residues: CASSKSSGITGGELFF. In DNA, the CDR3 is TGTGCCAGCAGCAAAAGCTCAGGGATAACGGGCGGGGAGCTGTTTTTT. Filled out from reference TRBV11-2 and TRBJ2-2, the complete variable domain reads EAGVAQSPRYKIIEKRQSVAFWCNPISGHATLYWYQQILGQGPKLLIQFQNNGVVDDSQLPKDRFSAERLKGVDSTLKIQPAKLEDSAVYLCASSKSSGITGGELFFGEGSRLTVL.

This chain joins TRBV9 and TRBJ2-3; 12 bases line up with TRBD1. This CDR3 spans 18 amino acids. V shed 5 bases, J shed 4 bases, and the junction held 14 bases outside the gene matches. From germline, CDR1 is SGDLS and CDR2 YYNGEE. As DNA, the CDR3 is TGTGCCAGCAGTGCCTCCGGGACAGGGGGCGGAGGGTCAGATACGCAGTATTTT. Its protein is CASSASGTGGGGSDTQYF.

The sample holds a few counts of this clonotype. The chain has TRBV7-9 and TRBJ2-7, with D perhaps matching TRBD1 or TRBD2 (5 bases each). The germline gives CDR1 SEHNR, CDR2 FQNEAQ (reference sequence). V was trimmed by 1 base and J by 3 bases, leaving 13 bases between them. This CDR3 is 15 amino acids long. CDR3 region: CASSLGAGDLYEQYF. CDR3 sequence (DNA): TGTGCCAGCAGCTTAGGGGCTGGGGACCTCTACGAGCAGTACTTC.

This clonotype was seen at least ten times. The chain combines TRBV7-2 with TRBJ2-1; the match to TRBD2 covers 13 bases. Germline V CDR1 and CDR2: SGHTA, FQGNSA. V shed 5 bases, J shed 5 bases, and the junction held 6 bases outside the gene matches. CDR3 length: 16 amino acids. CDR3 DNA: TGTGCCAGCAGCCTGCCGACTAGCGGGGGGAACAATGAGCAGTTCTTC. It is translated as CASSLPTSGGNNEQFF.

This sequence joins TRBV6-1 and TRBJ2-3; TRBD1 aligns across 9 bases. V was pared by 4 bases and J by 6 bases, with 8 bases of the junction left unmatched. Per germline, CDR1 MNHNS and CDR2 SASEGT. This CDR3 contains 15 residues. DNA for the CDR3: TGTGCCAGCAGTGGAGGGACAGGGTTTTGGGATACGCAGTATTTT. As protein: CASSGGTGFWDTQYF.

This clonotype was counted a few times. This sequence joins TRBV11-2 and TRBJ1-1; 11 bases agree with TRBD1. The V segment lost 5 bases and the J segment 5 bases; nucleotides outside the gene matches: 10. Germline V lookup: CDR1 SGHAT, CDR2 FQNNGV. This CDR3 contains 16 residues. Written as DNA, the CDR3 is TGTGCCAGCAGCCCCTGGGACAGGGGGAGGTTGACTGAAGCTTTCTTT. It encodes CASSPWDRGRLTEAFF.

This clonotype was seen at least ten times. The chain uses TRBV7-2 and TRBJ2-1; 10 nucleotides agree with TRBD1. The CDR3 covers 21 residues. V shed 2 bases, J shed 0 bases, and the junction held 16 bases outside the gene matches. The germline V gene has CDR1 SGHTA and CDR2 FQGNSA. In DNA, the CDR3 is TGTGCCAGCAGCTTATATGGGGAGGGGGGACAGGGGCTTAGCTCCTACAATGAGCAGTTCTTC. As protein: CASSLYGEGGQGLSSYNEQFF.

This chain joins TRBV5-5 and TRBJ1-2; a possible D gene is TRBD1 (5 bases). CDR1 is SGHKS and CDR2 is YYEKEE in the germline V gene (reference sequence). The CDR3 is 16 amino acids. V lost 3 bases, J lost 8 bases, and 23 bases lay in between. The CDR3 loop is CASSSNRRGRSVGYTF. The CDR3 DNA sequence: TGTGCCAGCAGCTCGAACCGCCGGGGCCGGTCTGTCGGCTACACCTTC.

The rearrangement uses TRBV7-9 and TRBJ1-2, with TRBD1 identical over 7 bases. The ends lost 3 bases at V and 0 bases at J; junction bases unmatched: 4. Germline values: CDR1 SEHNR, CDR2 FQNEAQ (reference sequence). CDR3 length: 15 residues. The CDR3 DNA is TGTGCCAGCAGCTTTATACAGGGGACTAACTATGGCTACACCTTC. Amino acid sequence: CASSFIQGTNYGYTF.

V usage is TRBV4-3 and J usage is TRBJ1-2, with D perhaps TRBD1 (5 bases). The CDR3 runs to 19 residues. Germline assignment: CDR1 LGHNA and CDR2 YSLEER. The ends were cut back, 2 bases at V and 5 bases at J, with 27 bases in the middle. In DNA form, the CDR3 reads TGCGCCAGCAGCCAATCCCGGACGGGCAGGGCCTCCGGGAGGTATGGCTACACCTTC. Translation: CASSQSRTGRASGRYGYTF.

This chain uses TRBV19 with TRBJ2-7; the D is unclear. This CDR3 is built from 13 residues. CDR1 LNHDA and CDR2 SQIVND come from the germline V gene (reference sequence). Trimming left V 3 bases short and J 1 base short, with 7 bases between. This CDR3 is CASSISGSYEQYF. The CDR3 nucleotides are TGTGCCAGTAGTATCTCCGGTTCCTACGAGCAGTACTTC.